The source of this T cell receptor (beta chain) is a study of T cell responses to AZD1222 COVID-19 vaccine. Study outcomes and limitations: Regions left unmutated in variants are reportedly the target of nearly half of spike-specific TCRs.

In regard to this clone: Its cognate antigen is unknown.

Sequencing was performed with immunoSEQ multiplex PCR; in TCRdb, only in-frame clones are kept and a portion is missing. The sample records some 170,000 clones, just over 90% being singletons. Trimming removed 8 bases from V and 5 bases from J, with 11 bases in between. This CDR3 is 11 amino acids long. Germline V gene data show CDR1 as SGHRS and CDR2 as YFSETQ. Sample: peripheral blood, taken 28 days after the second AZD1222 dose. The receptor's source is an adult who received the AZD1222 COVID-19 vaccine. The V call is TRBV5-1, the J call TRBJ2-7; a possible D gene is TRBD2 (7 bases). CDR3 sequence (DNA): TGCGCCAGTAGGGGGGGCGACGAGCAGTACTTC. Translating gives CASRGGDEQYF. Using reference TRBV5-1 and TRBJ2-7 for the parts outside the CDR3, the full variable domain is KAGVTQTPRYLIKTRGQQVTLSCSPISGHRSVSWYQQTPGQGLQFLFEYFSETQRNKGNFPGRFSGRQFSNSRSEMNVSTLELGDSALYLCASRGGDEQYFGPGTRLTVT.